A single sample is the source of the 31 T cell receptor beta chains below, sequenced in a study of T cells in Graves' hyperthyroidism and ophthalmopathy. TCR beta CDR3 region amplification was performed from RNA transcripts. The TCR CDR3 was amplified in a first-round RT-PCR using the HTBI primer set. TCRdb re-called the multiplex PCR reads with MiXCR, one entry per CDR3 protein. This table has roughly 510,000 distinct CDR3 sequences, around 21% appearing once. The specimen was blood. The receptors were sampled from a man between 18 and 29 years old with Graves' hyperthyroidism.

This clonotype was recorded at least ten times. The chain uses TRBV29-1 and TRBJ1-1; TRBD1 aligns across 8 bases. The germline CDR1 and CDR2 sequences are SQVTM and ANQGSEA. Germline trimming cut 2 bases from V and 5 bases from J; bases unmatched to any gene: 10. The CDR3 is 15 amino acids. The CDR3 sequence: CSVEPPDRAWTEAFF. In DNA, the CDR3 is TGCAGCGTTGAACCTCCGGACAGGGCGTGGACTGAAGCTTTCTTT.

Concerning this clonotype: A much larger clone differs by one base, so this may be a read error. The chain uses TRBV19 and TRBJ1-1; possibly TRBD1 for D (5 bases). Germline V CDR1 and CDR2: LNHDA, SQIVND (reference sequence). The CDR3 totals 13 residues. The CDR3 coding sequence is TGTTCCAGTAGAGACAGTTGGGGGACTGAAGCTTTCTTT. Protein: CSSRDSWGTEAFF.

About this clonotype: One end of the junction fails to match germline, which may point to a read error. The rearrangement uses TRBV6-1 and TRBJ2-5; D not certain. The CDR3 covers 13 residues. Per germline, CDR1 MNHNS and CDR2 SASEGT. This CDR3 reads CASSDRIQETQCF. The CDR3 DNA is TGTGCCAGCAGTGACAGGATCCAAGAGACCCAGTGCTTC.

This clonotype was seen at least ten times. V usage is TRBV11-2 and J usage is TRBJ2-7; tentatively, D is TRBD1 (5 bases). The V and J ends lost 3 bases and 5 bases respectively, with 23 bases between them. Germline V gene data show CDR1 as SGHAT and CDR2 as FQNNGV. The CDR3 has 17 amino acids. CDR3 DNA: TGTGCCAGCAGCTTCCTACCTCCGACAGCACCGAAGGACGAGCAGTACTTC. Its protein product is CASSFLPPTAPKDEQYF.

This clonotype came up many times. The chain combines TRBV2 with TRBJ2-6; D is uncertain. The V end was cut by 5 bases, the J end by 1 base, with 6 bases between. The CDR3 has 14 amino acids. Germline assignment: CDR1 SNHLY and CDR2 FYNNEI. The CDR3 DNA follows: TGTGCCAGCAGTAGGGAATCTGGGGCCAACGTCCTGACTTTC. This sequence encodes CASSRESGANVLTF.

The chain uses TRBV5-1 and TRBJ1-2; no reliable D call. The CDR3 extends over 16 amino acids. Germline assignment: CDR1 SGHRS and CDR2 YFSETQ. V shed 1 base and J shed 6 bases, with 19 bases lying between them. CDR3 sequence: CASSLSLHKQTHGYTF. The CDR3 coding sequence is TGCGCCAGCAGCTTGAGCCTCCACAAACAAACCCATGGCTACACCTTC.

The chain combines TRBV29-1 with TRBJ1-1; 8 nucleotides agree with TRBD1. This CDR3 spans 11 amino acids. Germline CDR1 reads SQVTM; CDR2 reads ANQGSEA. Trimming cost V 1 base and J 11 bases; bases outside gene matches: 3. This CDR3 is CSVEGTGSAFF. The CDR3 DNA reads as TGCAGCGTTGAAGGGACAGGGTCCGCTTTCTTT.

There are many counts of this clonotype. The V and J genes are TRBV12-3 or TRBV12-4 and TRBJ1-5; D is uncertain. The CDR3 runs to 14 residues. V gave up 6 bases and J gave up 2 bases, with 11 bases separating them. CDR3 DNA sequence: TGTGCCAGCAGCCCTATCGGTCGCAATCAGCCCCAGCATTTT. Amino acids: CASSPIGRNQPQHF.

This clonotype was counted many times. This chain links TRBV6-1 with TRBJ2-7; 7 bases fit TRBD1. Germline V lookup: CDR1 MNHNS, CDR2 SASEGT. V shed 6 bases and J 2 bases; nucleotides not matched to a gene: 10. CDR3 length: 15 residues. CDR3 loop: CASSLPPGQTYEQYF. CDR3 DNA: TGTGCCAGCAGCCTCCCACCGGGACAGACCTACGAGCAGTACTTC.

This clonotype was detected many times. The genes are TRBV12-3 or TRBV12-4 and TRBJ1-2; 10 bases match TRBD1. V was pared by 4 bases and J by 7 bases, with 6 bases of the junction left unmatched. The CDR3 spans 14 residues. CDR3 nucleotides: TGTGCCAGCAGTTCCCGGGACAGGGGATCTGGCTACACCTTC. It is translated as CASSSRDRGSGYTF.

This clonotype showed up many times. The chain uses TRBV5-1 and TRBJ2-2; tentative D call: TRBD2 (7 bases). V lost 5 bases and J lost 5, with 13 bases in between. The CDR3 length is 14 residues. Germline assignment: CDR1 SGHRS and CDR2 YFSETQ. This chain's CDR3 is CASRARGPTGELFF. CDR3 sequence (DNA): TGCGCCAGCAGGGCGCGGGGGCCTACCGGGGAGCTGTTTTTT.

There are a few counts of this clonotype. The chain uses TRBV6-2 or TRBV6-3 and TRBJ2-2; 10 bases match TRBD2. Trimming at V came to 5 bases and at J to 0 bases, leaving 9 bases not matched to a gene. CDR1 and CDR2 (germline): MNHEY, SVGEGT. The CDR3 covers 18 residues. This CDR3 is CASSPGLAGGTNTGELFF. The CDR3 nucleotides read TGTGCCAGCAGTCCGGGGTTAGCGGGAGGAACGAACACCGGGGAGCTGTTTTTT.

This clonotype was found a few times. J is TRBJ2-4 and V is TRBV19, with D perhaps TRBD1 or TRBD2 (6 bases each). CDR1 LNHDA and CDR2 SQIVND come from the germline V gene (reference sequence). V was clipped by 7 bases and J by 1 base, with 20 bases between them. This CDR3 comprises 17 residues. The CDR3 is CASKARTVGGAKNIQYF. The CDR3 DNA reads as TGTGCCAGTAAGGCTAGGACAGTCGGAGGGGCCAAAAACATTCAGTACTTC. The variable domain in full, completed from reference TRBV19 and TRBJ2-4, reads DGGITQSPKYLFRKEGQNVTLSCEQNLNHDAMYWYRQDPGQGLRLIYYSQIVNDFQKGDIAEGYSVSREKKESFPLTVTSAQKNPTAFYLCASKARTVGGAKNIQYFGAGTRLSVL.

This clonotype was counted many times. In nucleotides, the CDR3 is TGTGCCAGCAGTACAGGACTGCGCGCTGAAGCTTTCTTT. Protein: CASSTGLRAEAFF. The chain joins TRBV27 to TRBJ1-1; tentatively, D is TRBD1 (5 bases). Germline V gene lookup returns CDR1 MNHEY and CDR2 SMNVEV (reference sequence). Trimming left V 5 bases short and J 6 bases short, with 13 bases between. This CDR3 has 13 residues.

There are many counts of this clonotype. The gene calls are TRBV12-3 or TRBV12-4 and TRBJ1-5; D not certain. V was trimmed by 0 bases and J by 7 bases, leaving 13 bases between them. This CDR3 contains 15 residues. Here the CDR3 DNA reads TGTGCCAGCAGTTTAGCAGACACTGGAGGACAGCCCCAGCATTTT. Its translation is CASSLADTGGQPQHF.

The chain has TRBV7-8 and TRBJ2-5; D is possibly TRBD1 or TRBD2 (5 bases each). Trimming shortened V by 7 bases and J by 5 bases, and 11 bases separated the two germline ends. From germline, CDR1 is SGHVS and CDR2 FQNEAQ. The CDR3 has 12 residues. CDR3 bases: TGTGCCAGCATGGGACGCAGGGAGACCCAGTACTTC. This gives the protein CASMGRRETQYF.

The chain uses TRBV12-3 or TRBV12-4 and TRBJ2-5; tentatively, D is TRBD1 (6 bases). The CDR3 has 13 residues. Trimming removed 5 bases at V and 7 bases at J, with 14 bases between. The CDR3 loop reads CASSPNRVGTQYF. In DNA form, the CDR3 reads TGTGCCAGCAGTCCCAACAGGGTCGGGACCCAGTACTTC.

CDR3 protein: CASSYPSYGLAGYSYEQYF. In nucleotides, the CDR3 is TGTGCCAGCAGTTACCCCTCCTATGGACTAGCGGGGTACTCCTACGAGCAGTACTTC. V gene TRBV6-2 or TRBV6-3 combines with J gene TRBJ2-7; the match to TRBD2 covers 12 bases. The CDR3 runs to 19 residues. Germline V gives CDR1 MNHEY, CDR2 SVGEGT. V lost 2 bases, J lost 0 bases, and 11 bases stayed unmatched.

The CDR3 sequence is CASSLGIRMNTEAFF. For the CDR3, the DNA is TGTGCCAGCAGCTTAGGAATACGGATGAACACTGAAGCTTTCTTT. The chain couples TRBV11-2 to TRBJ1-1; D remains ambiguous. Germline-derived CDR1 and CDR2 are SGHAT and FQNNGV. With 1 base removed from V and 0 bases from J, the gap between germline ends came to 9 bases. This CDR3 has 15 amino acids.

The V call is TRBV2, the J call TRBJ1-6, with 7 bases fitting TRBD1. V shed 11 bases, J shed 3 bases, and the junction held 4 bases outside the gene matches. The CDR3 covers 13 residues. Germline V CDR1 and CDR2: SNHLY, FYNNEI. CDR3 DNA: TGTGCCTTAGGGGGCAGCTATAATTCACCCCTCCACTTT. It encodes CALGGSYNSPLHF. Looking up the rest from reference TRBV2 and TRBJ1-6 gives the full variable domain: EPEVTQTPSHQVTQMGQEVILRCVPISNHLYFYWYRQILGQKVEFLVSFYNNEISEKSEIFDDQFSVERPDGSNFTLKIRSTKLEDSAMYFCALGGSYNSPLHFGNGTRLTVT.

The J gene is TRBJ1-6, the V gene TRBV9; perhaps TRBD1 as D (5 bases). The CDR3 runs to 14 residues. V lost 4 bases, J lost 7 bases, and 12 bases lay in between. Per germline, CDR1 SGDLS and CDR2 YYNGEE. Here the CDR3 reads CASSMGPMNSPLHF. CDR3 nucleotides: TGTGCCAGCAGCATGGGACCGATGAATTCACCCCTCCACTTT.

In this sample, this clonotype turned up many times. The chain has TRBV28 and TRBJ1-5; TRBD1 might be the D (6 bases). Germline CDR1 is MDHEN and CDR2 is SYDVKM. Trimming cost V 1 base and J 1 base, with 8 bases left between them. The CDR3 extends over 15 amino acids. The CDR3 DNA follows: TGTGCCAGCAGTTTATTGAGGGGGAGCAATCAGCCCCAGCATTTT. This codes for CASSLLRGSNQPQHF.

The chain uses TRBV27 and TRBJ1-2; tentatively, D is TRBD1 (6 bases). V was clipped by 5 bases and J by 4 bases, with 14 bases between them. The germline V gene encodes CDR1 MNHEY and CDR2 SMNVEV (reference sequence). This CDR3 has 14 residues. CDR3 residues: CASSRTGNGYGYTF. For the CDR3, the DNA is TGTGCCAGCAGTCGAACAGGGAACGGCTATGGCTACACCTTC.

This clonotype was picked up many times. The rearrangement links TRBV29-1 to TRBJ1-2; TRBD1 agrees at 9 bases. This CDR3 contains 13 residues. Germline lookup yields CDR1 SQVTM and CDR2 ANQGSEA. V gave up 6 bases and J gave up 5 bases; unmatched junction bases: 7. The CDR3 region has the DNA TGCAGCGTCCGGGACAGGGATCGATATGGCTACACCTTC. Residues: CSVRDRDRYGYTF.

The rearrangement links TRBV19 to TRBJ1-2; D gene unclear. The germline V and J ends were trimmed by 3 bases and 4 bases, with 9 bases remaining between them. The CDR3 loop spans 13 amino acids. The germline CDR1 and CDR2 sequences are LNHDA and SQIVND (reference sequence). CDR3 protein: CASSILDGYGYTF. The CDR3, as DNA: TGTGCCAGTAGTATCTTGGACGGCTATGGCTACACCTTC.

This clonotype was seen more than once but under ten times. CDR3 DNA: TGTGCCACCAGCAGAGATCCGGCAGACGCCGAGCAGTACTTC. Residues: CATSRDPADAEQYF. The rearrangement links TRBV15 to TRBJ2-7, with no clear D. V was pared by 0 bases and J by 6 bases, with 12 bases between. Germline assignment: CDR1 LNHNV and CDR2 YYDKDF (reference sequence). This CDR3 comprises 14 residues. Using reference TRBV15 and TRBJ2-7 for the parts outside the CDR3, the full variable domain is DAMVIQNPRYQVTQFGKPVTLSCSQTLNHNVMYWYQQKSSQAPKLLFHYYDKDFNNEADTPDNFQSRRPNTSFCFLDIRSPGLGDTAMYLCATSRDPADAEQYFGPGTRLTVT.

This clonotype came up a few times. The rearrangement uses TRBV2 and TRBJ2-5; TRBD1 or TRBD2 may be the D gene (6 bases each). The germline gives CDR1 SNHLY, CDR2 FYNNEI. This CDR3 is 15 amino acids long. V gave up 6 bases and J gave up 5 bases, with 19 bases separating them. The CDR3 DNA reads TGTGCCAGCAGAAAAAAGGTGGGGGGCCTGGAGACCCAGTACTTC. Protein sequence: CASRKKVGGLETQYF.

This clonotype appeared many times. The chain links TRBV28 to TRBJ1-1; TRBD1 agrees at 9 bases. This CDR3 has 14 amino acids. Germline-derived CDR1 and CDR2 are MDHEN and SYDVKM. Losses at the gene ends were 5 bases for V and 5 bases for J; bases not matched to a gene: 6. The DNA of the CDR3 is TGTGCCAGCAGTATGGGACAGGGTCGGACTGAAGCTTTCTTT. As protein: CASSMGQGRTEAFF. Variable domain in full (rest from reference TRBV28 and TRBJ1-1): DVKVTQSSRYLVKRTGEKVFLECVQDMDHENMFWYRQDPGLGLRLIYFSYDVKMKEKGDIPEGYSVSREKKERFSLILESASTNQTSMYLCASSMGQGRTEAFFGQGTRLTVV.

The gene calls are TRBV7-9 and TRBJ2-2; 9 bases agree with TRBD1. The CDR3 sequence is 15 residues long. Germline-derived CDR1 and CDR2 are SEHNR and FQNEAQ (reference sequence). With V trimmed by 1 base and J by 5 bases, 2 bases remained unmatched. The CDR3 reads CASSLGGQGTGELFF. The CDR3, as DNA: TGTGCCAGCAGCTTAGGGGGACAGGGTACCGGGGAGCTGTTTTTT.

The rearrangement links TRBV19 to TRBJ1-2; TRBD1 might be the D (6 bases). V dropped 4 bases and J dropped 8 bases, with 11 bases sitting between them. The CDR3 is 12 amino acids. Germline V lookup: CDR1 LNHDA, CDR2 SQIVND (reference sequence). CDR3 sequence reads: CASSTGGLGYTF. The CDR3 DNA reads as TGTGCCAGTAGTACGGGGGGGCTCGGCTACACCTTC.

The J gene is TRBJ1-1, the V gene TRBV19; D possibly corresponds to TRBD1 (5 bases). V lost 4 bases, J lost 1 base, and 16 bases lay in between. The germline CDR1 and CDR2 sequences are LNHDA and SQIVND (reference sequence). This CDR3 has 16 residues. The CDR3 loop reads CASSTLKRGSNTEAFF. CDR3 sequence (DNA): TGTGCCAGTAGTACCTTAAAGAGGGGATCGAACACTGAAGCTTTCTTT.